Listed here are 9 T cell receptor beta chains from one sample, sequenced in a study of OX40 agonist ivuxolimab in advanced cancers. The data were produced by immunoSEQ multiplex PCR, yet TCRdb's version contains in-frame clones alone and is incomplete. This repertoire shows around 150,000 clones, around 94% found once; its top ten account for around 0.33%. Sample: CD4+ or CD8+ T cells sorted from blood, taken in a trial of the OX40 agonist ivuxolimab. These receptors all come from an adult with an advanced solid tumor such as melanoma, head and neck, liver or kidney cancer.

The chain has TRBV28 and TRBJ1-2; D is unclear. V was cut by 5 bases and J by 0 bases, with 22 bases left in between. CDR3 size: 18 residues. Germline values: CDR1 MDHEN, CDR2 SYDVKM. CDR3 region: CASSPYRGDLRANYGYTF. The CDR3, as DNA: TGTGCCAGCAGTCCCTATCGGGGAGACCTCCGAGCTAACTATGGCTACACCTTC.

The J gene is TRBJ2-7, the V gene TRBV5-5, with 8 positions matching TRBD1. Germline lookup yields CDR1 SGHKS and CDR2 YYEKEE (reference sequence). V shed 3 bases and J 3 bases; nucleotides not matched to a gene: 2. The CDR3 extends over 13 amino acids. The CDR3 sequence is CASSSGQGYEQYF. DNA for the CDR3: TGTGCCAGCAGCTCAGGACAGGGCTACGAGCAGTACTTC.

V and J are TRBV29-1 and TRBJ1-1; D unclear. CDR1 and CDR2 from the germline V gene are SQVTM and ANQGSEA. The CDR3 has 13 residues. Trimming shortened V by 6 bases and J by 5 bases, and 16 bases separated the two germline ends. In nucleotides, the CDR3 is TGCAGCGTCGCCGCCGGGGTTTGGACTGAAGCTTTCTTT. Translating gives CSVAAGVWTEAFF.

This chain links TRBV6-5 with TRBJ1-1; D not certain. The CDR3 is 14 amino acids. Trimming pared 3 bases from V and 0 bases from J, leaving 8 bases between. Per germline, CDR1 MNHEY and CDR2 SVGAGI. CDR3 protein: CASSYNGLNTEAFF. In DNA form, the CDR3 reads TGTGCCAGCAGTTATAACGGGTTGAACACTGAAGCTTTCTTT.

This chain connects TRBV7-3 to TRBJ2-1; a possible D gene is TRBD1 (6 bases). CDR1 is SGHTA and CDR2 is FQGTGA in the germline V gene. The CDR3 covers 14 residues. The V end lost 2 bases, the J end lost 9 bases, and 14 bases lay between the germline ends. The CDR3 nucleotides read TGTGCCAGCAGCTTAGCGACAGGAGTATCTGAGCAGTTCTTC. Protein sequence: CASSLATGVSEQFF.

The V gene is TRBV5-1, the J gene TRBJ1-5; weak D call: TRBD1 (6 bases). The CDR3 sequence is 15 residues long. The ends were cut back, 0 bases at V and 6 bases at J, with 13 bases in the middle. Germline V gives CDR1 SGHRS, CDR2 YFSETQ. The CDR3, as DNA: TGCGCCAGCAGCTTGGAAGGAGGGGGTTTTCAGCCCCAGCATTTT. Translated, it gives CASSLEGGGFQPQHF.

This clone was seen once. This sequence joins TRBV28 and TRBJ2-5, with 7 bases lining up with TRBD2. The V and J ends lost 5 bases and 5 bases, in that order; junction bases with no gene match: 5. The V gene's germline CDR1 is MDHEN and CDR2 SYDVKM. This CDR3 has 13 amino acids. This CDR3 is CASSPGGTETQYF. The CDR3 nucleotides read TGTGCCAGCAGTCCCGGGGGGACGGAGACCCAGTACTTC.

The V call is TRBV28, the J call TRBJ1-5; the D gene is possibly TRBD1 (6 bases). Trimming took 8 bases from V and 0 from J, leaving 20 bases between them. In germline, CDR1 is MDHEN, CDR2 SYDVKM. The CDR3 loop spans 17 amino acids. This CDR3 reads CASRQDMRPISNQPQHF. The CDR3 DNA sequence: TGTGCCAGCCGACAGGACATGCGCCCCATTAGCAATCAGCCCCAGCATTTT. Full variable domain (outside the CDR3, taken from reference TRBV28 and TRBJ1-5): DVKVTQSSRYLVKRTGEKVFLECVQDMDHENMFWYRQDPGLGLRLIYFSYDVKMKEKGDIPEGYSVSREKKERFSLILESASTNQTSMYLCASRQDMRPISNQPQHFGDGTRLSIL.

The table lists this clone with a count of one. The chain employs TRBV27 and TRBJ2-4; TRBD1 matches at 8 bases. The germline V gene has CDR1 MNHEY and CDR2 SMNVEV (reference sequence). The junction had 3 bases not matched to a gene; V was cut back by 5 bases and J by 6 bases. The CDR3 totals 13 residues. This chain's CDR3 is CASSHDRGNIQYF. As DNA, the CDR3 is TGTGCCAGCAGTCATGACAGGGGAAACATTCAGTACTTC.